These T cell receptor beta chains were read from a single sample in a study of blood T cell repertoires in COVID-19. The repertoire was sequenced with immunoSEQ multiplex PCR; TCRdb's copy has only in-frame clones and lacks some. Of fewer than 250,000 clones in the sample, around 79% were seen once. Sequenced sample: peripheral blood. These receptors originate from a woman in her forties or fifties with acute or convalescent COVID-19. The CDR3 runs from the conserved cysteine through the conserved F or W. The D gene is left open where the match is weak. For some rows the clone size is stated as once, few or many, or as a class when expanded; others skip it.

size	J	V	D	DNA	CDR3
.	TRBJ2-5	TRBV7-2	TRBD2	TGTGCCAGCAGCTTAACTAGCGTAAGAGGGGAGACCCAGTACTTC	CASSLTSVRGETQYF
.	TRBJ2-7	TRBV3-1/TRBV3-2	.	TGTGCCAGCAGGAAAACAGGGATTAGCTCCTACGAGCAGTACTTC	CASRKTGISSYEQYF
.	TRBJ1-5	TRBV30	.	TGTGCCTGGAGTGTCGGGCAGGGGAGGGAGCAGCCCCAGCATTTT	CAWSVGQGREQPQHF
.	TRBJ1-2	TRBV14	.	TGTGCCAGCAGCCAAGACAGGGGAAGTCGAATTGGCTATGGCTACACCTTC	CASSQDRGSRIGYGYTF
.	TRBJ2-1	TRBV23-1	TRBD1	TGCGCCAGCAGTCAATCGTGGACAGGGTCCAATGAGCAGTTCTTC	CASSQSWTGSNEQFF
once	TRBJ1-1	TRBV19	.	TGTGCCAGTAGTCCCAGCCCCGTTGGCGGGGCTTTCTTT	CASSPSPVGGAFF
once	TRBJ1-4	TRBV6-6	.	TGTGCCAGCAGTCTCGACTGGAATGAAAAACTGTTTTTT	CASSLDWNEKLFF
once	TRBJ2-1	TRBV2	.	TGTGCCAGCAGTGAAGGCCGGGCCTACAATGAGCAGTTCTTC	CASSEGRAYNEQFF
once	TRBJ1-1	TRBV25-1	.	TGTGCCAGCTCTGTGGGGGGAAAATTGAACACTGAAGCTTTCTTT	CASSVGGKLNTEAFF
.	TRBJ2-5	TRBV5-6	TRBD2	TGTGCCAGCAGCGGTCTAGCGGGGTCAACTCAAGAGACCCAGTACTTC	CASSGLAGSTQETQYF
.	TRBJ1-1	TRBV9	.	TGTGCCAGCAGCCGAGGTTCTACCGGTCCTGAAGCTTTCTTT	CASSRGSTGPEAFF
.	TRBJ2-7	TRBV28	TRBD1	TGTGCCAGCAGGGGGACAGGGAGGCGCGAGCAGTACTTC	CASRGTGRREQYF
.	TRBJ1-1	TRBV12-3/TRBV12-4	.	TGTGCCAGCAGTTGGACCGCGGGAACTGAAGCTTTCTTT	CASSWTAGTEAFF
.	TRBJ2-7	TRBV4-1	.	TGCGCCAGCAGGCCAGACAGCTCCTACGAGCAGTACTTC	CASRPDSSYEQYF
.	TRBJ2-1	TRBV14	TRBD2	TGTGCCAGCAGCCAACTTGGGACTACCATACACAATGAGCAGTTCTTC	CASSQLGTTIHNEQFF
.	TRBJ1-1	TRBV7-9	.	TGTGCCAGCAGCTTAGGGTACAATGAGAACACTGAAGCTTTCTTT	CASSLGYNENTEAFF
.	TRBJ2-2	TRBV18	.	TGTGCCAGCTCACCGCGAGGTGGCAACACCGGGGAGCTGTTTTTT	CASSPRGGNTGELFF
.	TRBJ1-2	TRBV9	TRBD1	TGTGCCAGCAGCGATCGACAGGGGGACTATGGCTACACCTTC	CASSDRQGDYGYTF
.	TRBJ1-5	TRBV12-3/TRBV12-4	TRBD1	TGTGCCAGCAGTTTCGCAGGGGGCCAGCCCCAGCATTTT	CASSFAGGQPQHF
.	TRBJ2-7	TRBV11-2	TRBD1	TGTGCCGGCGGGACAGGGGGCGCCGAGCAGTACTTC	CAGGTGGAEQYF
once	TRBJ2-2	TRBV5-1	.	TGCGCCAGCAGCTACTACAGGGACCAGGGGGAGCTGTTTTTT	CASSYYRDQGELFF
.	TRBJ2-7	TRBV19	.	TGTGCCAGTAGTATACTCCTAACCTACGAGCAGTACTTC	CASSILLTYEQYF
.	TRBJ2-2	TRBV2	.	TGTGCCAGCAGTGAAGAGCGGGCCAACACCGGGGAGCTGTTTTTT	CASSEERANTGELFF
.	TRBJ2-3	TRBV7-8	.	TGTGCCAGCAGGAGCGGGTCCGCCACAGATACGCAGTATTTT	CASRSGSATDTQYF
.	TRBJ1-1	TRBV9	TRBD1	TGTGCCAGCAGCGTACGGGACAGGGCTGGGACTGAAGCTTTCTTT	CASSVRDRAGTEAFF
.	TRBJ2-7	TRBV25-1	.	TGTGCCAGCAGTGAATATGGGCGGGGCCGGGAGCAGTACTTC	CASSEYGRGREQYF
.	TRBJ2-7	TRBV24-1	TRBD1	TGTGCCACCAGTGATACGGGACAGGGGACCTACGAGCAGTACTTC	CATSDTGQGTYEQYF
.	TRBJ2-2	TRBV6-4	.	TGTGCCAGCAGTGACCCGAGGCCAAAGACAGGGAGGCGTAGGAACACCGGGGAGCTGTTTTTT	CASSDPRPKTGRRRNTGELFF
.	TRBJ2-1	TRBV15	.	TGTGCCACCAGCAGACCACTAAGCTCCTACAATGAGCAGTTCTTC	CATSRPLSSYNEQFF
.	TRBJ2-6	TRBV5-1	TRBD1	TGCGCCAGCAGCTTTGGGACAGGGAGCTCTGGGGCCAACGTCCTGACTTTC	CASSFGTGSSGANVLTF
.	TRBJ2-7	TRBV4-3	TRBD1	TGCCCCCCCAGCCGACTACAGGGGACGGCCTACGAGCAGTACTTC	CPPSRLQGTAYEQYF
.	TRBJ2-7	TRBV6-1	.	TGTGCCAGCAGTGAAGATTGGAGATGGGAGCAGTACTTC	CASSEDWRWEQYF
few	TRBJ1-1	TRBV5-1	.	TGCGCCAGCAGCGCTAGGGACATGGGGTTCAGTAGGGCTGAAGCTTTCTTT	CASSARDMGFSRAEAFF
few	TRBJ1-2	TRBV5-8	.	TGTGCCAGCAGCTTGGCCGGGGTCCTCCCCGCGGTATATGGCTACACCTTC	CASSLAGVLPAVYGYTF
.	TRBJ1-2	TRBV6-5	.	TGTGCCAGCAGCAGGACAGCTAACTATGGCTACACCTTC	CASSRTANYGYTF
.	TRBJ1-1	TRBV2	.	TGTGCCAGTAAGCTGAACACTGAAGCTTTCTTT	CASKLNTEAFF
.	TRBJ2-7	TRBV4-3	.	TGCGCCAGCAGCCAAGATCATGGGGCTAGCTCCTACGAGCAGTACTTC	CASSQDHGASSYEQYF